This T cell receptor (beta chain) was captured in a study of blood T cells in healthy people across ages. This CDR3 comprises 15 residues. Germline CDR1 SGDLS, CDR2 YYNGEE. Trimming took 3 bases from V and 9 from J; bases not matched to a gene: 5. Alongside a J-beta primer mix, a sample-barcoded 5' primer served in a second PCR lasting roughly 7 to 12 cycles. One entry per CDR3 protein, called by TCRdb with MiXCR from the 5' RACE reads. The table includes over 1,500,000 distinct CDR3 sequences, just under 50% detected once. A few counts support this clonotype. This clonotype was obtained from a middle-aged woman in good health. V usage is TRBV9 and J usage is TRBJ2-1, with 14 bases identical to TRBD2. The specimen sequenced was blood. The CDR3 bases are TGTGCCAGCAGCGAGACTAGCGGGGGGGCTGGTGAGCAGTTCTTC. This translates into CASSETSGGAGEQFF. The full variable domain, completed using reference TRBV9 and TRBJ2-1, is DSGVTQTPKHLITATGQRVTLRCSPRSGDLSVYWYQQSLDQGLQFLIQYYNGEERAKGNILERFSAQQFPDLHSELNLSSLELGDSALYFCASSETSGGAGEQFFGPGTRLTVL.